Listed here are 22 T cell receptor beta chains from one sample, sequenced in a study of T cells in Graves' hyperthyroidism and ophthalmopathy. Regions amplified from RNA transcripts were the TCR beta CDR3 regions. RT-PCR in the first round (using the HTBI primer set) targeted the TCR CDR3. Using its own MiXCR run on the multiplex PCR reads, TCRdb lists one record per CDR3 protein. The table lists roughly 660,000 distinct CDR3 sequences, roughly 17% of them singletons. Sequences were obtained from blood. The receptors originated from a man aged 45-65 years with Graves' hyperthyroidism.

This chain uses TRBV9 with TRBJ2-3; D ambiguous. CDR1 and CDR2 from the germline V gene are SGDLS and YYNGEE. The CDR3 spans 15 residues. V lost 0 bases, J lost 6 bases, and 14 bases lay in between. This CDR3 is CASSVESGIRDTQYF. For the CDR3, the DNA is TGTGCCAGCAGCGTAGAAAGTGGGATCAGGGATACGCAGTATTTT.

This clonotype was detected only a few times. In nucleotides, the CDR3 is TGCGCCAGCAGCTCCTCTAGCGGGAGGAATATCCAGTACTTC. Protein sequence: CASSSSSGRNIQYF. The V and J genes are TRBV5-1 and TRBJ2-5; TRBD2 matches at 11 bases. From germline, CDR1 is SGHRS and CDR2 YFSETQ. This CDR3 spans 14 amino acids. Trimming cost V 3 bases and J 10 bases; bases outside gene matches: 8.

Ten or more counts support this clonotype. V usage is TRBV10-3 and J usage is TRBJ1-4; no firm D call. CDR1 and CDR2 from the germline V gene are ENHRY and SYGVKD. Trimming took off 10 bases at V and 0 bases at J, with 9 bases between the two ends. The CDR3 sequence is 13 residues long. CDR3 DNA sequence: TGTGCCACTGGAATGGCAACTAATGAAAAACTGTTTTTT. Protein sequence: CATGMATNEKLFF.

As for this clonotype: This could be a read error, since a much larger clone is one nucleotide away. V gene TRBV18 combines with J gene TRBJ2-5; D is perhaps TRBD2 (5 bases). CDR1 is KGHSH and CDR2 is LQKENI in the germline V gene. Trimming removed 2 bases at V and 5 bases at J, with 9 bases between. The CDR3 is 13 amino acids. The CDR3, as DNA: TGTGCCAGCTCACCAGAAAGGGAGGAGACCCAGTACTTC. It translates to CASSPEREETQYF.

The chain joins TRBV24-1 to TRBJ2-1, with 9 bases aligning to TRBD1. Germline CDR1 and CDR2: KGHDR and SFDVKD. Trimming at V came to 7 bases and at J to 7 bases, leaving 10 bases not matched to a gene. The CDR3 totals 15 residues. The DNA of the CDR3 is TGTGCCACCAGCCGTTCCGGGACAGGGAAGAATGAGCAGTTCTTC. Translating it yields CATSRSGTGKNEQFF.

Only a few counts were recorded for this clonotype. The rearrangement joins TRBV27 to TRBJ1-2, with TRBD1 as a possible D gene (6 bases). CDR1 is MNHEY and CDR2 is SMNVEV in the germline V gene (reference sequence). The length of the CDR3 is 15 residues. Trimming cost V 3 bases and J 3 bases, with 14 bases left between them. For the CDR3, the DNA is TGTGCCAGCAGTTTCAACGGGGGGGCAGACTATGGCTACACCTTC. Translation: CASSFNGGADYGYTF.

This clonotype was seen ten or more times. The chain combines TRBV7-6 with TRBJ2-3, with D possibly being TRBD1 (5 bases). The CDR3 spans 14 residues. V lost 2 bases, J lost 3 bases, and 9 bases lay in between. The germline gives CDR1 SGHVS, CDR2 FNYEAQ. The CDR3: CASSLKGPTDTQYF. In nucleotides, the CDR3 is TGTGCCAGCAGCTTAAAGGGGCCAACAGATACGCAGTATTTT.

In its sample, this clonotype was seen many times. This sequence joins TRBV28 and TRBJ2-3; no firm D call. V lost 3 bases and J 6 bases, leaving 13 bases between the germline ends. The CDR3 is made up of 14 amino acids. Germline V gene sequence: CDR1 MDHEN, CDR2 SYDVKM. CDR3 amino acids: CASSFPSDTDTQYF. CDR3 in DNA: TGTGCCAGCAGTTTCCCCTCGGATACGGATACGCAGTATTTT. Variable domain in full (rest from reference TRBV28 and TRBJ2-3): DVKVTQSSRYLVKRTGEKVFLECVQDMDHENMFWYRQDPGLGLRLIYFSYDVKMKEKGDIPEGYSVSREKKERFSLILESASTNQTSMYLCASSFPSDTDTQYFGPGTRLTVL.

The V and J genes are TRBV27 and TRBJ1-1; D uncertain. CDR3 size: 13 residues. The germline gives CDR1 MNHEY, CDR2 SMNVEV (reference sequence). Trimming removed 3 bases from V and 3 bases from J, with 8 bases in between. CDR3 residues: CASSFLEDTEAFF. The DNA of the CDR3 is TGTGCCAGCAGTTTCTTAGAAGACACTGAAGCTTTCTTT.

This clonotype was counted ten times or more. This sequence joins TRBV29-1 and TRBJ2-1; D not resolved. There are 13 residues in the CDR3. Germline V gene sequence: CDR1 SQVTM, CDR2 ANQGSEA. Trimming removed 3 bases from V and 0 bases from J, with 6 bases in between. The CDR3 reads CSVDLNSYNEQFF. CDR3 in DNA: TGCAGCGTTGACTTAAACTCCTACAATGAGCAGTTCTTC.

V is TRBV27 and J is TRBJ2-7; 11 nucleotides agree with TRBD2. Germline lookup yields CDR1 MNHEY and CDR2 SMNVEV (reference sequence). The V gene end was trimmed by 3 bases and the J gene end by 6 bases; junction bases not matched to a gene: 4. The CDR3 has 14 residues. DNA of the CDR3: TGTGCCAGCAGTTTGGTAGCGGGAGGGCCCGAGCAGTACTTC. It is translated as CASSLVAGGPEQYF.

Many counts were recorded for this clonotype. V usage is TRBV24-1 and J usage is TRBJ2-5; 12 nucleotides line up with TRBD2. CDR1 is KGHDR, CDR2 SFDVKD, per germline. This CDR3 is built from 16 residues. V gave up 4 bases and J gave up 5 bases; unmatched junction bases: 7. The CDR3 nucleotides are TGTGCCACCAGTGACCCGACTAGCGGGAGAGGGGAGACCCAGTACTTC. Protein sequence: CATSDPTSGRGETQYF.

The rearrangement links TRBV7-9 to TRBJ2-2; the match to TRBD1 covers 8 bases. With V trimmed by 6 bases and J by 8 bases, 5 bases remained unmatched. This CDR3 comprises 13 residues. Germline V gene lookup returns CDR1 SEHNR and CDR2 FQNEAQ (reference sequence). CDR3 sequence (DNA): TGTGCCAGCAGGTCGACAGGGGATGGGGAGCTGTTTTTT. Its protein is CASRSTGDGELFF.

There are many counts of this clonotype. The gene calls are TRBV12-3 or TRBV12-4 and TRBJ2-5, with D tentatively TRBD1 (5 bases). This CDR3 is built from 13 residues. With 3 bases removed from V and 0 bases from J, the gap between germline ends came to 5 bases. CDR3 region: CASSLTDQETQYF. The CDR3 coding sequence is TGTGCCAGCAGTTTGACAGACCAAGAGACCCAGTACTTC.

This clonotype has at least ten counts. The chain carries TRBV6-5 and TRBJ2-1; possibly TRBD2 for D (5 bases). CDR1 and CDR2 from the germline V gene are MNHEY and SVGAGI. The CDR3 consists of 15 residues. With 1 base removed from V and 8 bases from J, the gap between germline ends came to 15 bases. The CDR3 DNA sequence: TGTGCCAGCAGTTACTTCCCCGCTGAGGGTTATGAGCAGTTCTTC. This gives the protein CASSYFPAEGYEQFF.

This clonotype was detected many times. V is TRBV2 and J is TRBJ1-1; D is undetermined. The CDR3 has 13 residues. The germline V gene encodes CDR1 SNHLY and CDR2 FYNNEI. The V end lost 8 bases, the J end lost 1 base, and 11 bases lay between the germline ends. This CDR3 is CASGGYGNTEAFF. Here the CDR3 DNA reads TGTGCCAGCGGCGGGTATGGGAACACTGAAGCTTTCTTT.

The J gene is TRBJ2-1, the V gene TRBV20-1; 8 nucleotides agree with TRBD2. Germline V gene sequence: CDR1 DFQATT, CDR2 SNEGSKA (reference sequence). This CDR3 region has 15 residues. Unmatched junction bases numbered 10, after V lost 5 bases and J lost 4 bases. In DNA form, the CDR3 reads TGCAGTGCTCCAGCGAGCGGGAGACGGTACAATGAGCAGTTCTTC. Protein product: CSAPASGRRYNEQFF.

At least ten counts were recorded for this clonotype. The rearrangement joins TRBV12-3 or TRBV12-4 to TRBJ2-1; D unclear. The V end was cut by 5 bases, the J end by 8 bases, with 10 bases between. The CDR3 spans 12 residues. The CDR3 sequence: CASSHSSYEQFF. The DNA for the CDR3 is TGTGCCAGCAGTCATTCTAGTTATGAGCAGTTCTTC.

The CDR3 spells CAISETGGEQPQHF. The CDR3 DNA follows: TGTGCCATCAGTGAGACAGGGGGAGAGCAGCCCCAGCATTTT. The gene calls are TRBV10-3 and TRBJ1-5, with 8 bases fitting TRBD1. CDR1 ENHRY and CDR2 SYGVKD come from the germline V gene. Trimming cost V 2 bases and J 7 bases; bases outside gene matches: 4. This CDR3 is built from 14 residues.

V and J are TRBV20-1 and TRBJ2-1, with 8 bases matching TRBD2. Per germline, CDR1 DFQATT and CDR2 SNEGSKA (reference sequence). CDR3 length: 18 residues. The trim removed 3 bases at V and 0 bases at J, leaving 13 bases unmatched. CDR3 loop: CSARSSGRHTSSYNEQFF. The CDR3 DNA reads as TGCAGTGCTAGGTCCAGCGGGAGACATACGAGCTCCTACAATGAGCAGTTCTTC.

Turning to this clonotype: The junction does not match germline at one end; this may be a read error. The V call is TRBV6-1, the J call TRBJ2-4; D is perhaps TRBD1 or TRBD2 (5 bases each). Germline CDR1 is MNHNS and CDR2 is SASEGT. This CDR3 contains 17 residues. CDR3 sequence: CASREGTASSAKNIQYF. The CDR3 DNA reads as TGTGCCAGCAGGGAAGGGACGGCTAGTAGCGCCAAAAACATTCAGTACTTC.

This clonotype appeared many times. The chain joins TRBV9 to TRBJ1-1, with D perhaps matching TRBD1 (5 bases). Germline V gene sequence: CDR1 SGDLS, CDR2 YYNGEE. The CDR3 runs 13 residues. V lost 3 bases, J lost 5 bases, and 11 bases lay in between. This chain's CDR3 is CASSAGRRTEAFF. The CDR3 DNA is TGTGCCAGCAGCGCAGGGAGGCGAACTGAAGCTTTCTTT.